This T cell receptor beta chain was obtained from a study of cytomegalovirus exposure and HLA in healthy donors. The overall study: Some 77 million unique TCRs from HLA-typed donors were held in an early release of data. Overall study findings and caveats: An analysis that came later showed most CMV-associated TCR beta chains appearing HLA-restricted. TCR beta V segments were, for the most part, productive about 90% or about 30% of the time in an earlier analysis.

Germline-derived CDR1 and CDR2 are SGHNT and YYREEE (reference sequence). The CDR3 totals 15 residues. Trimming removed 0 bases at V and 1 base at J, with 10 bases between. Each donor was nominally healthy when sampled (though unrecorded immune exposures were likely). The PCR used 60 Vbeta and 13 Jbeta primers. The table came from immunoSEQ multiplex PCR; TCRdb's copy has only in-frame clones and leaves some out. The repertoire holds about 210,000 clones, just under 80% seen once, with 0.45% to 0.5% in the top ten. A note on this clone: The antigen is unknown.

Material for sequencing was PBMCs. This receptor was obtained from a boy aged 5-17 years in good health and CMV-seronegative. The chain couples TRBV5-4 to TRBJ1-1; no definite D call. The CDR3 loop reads CASSLAGVRNTEAFF. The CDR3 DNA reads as TGTGCCAGCAGCTTGGCGGGAGTCAGGAACACTGAAGCTTTCTTT.